The TCR beta chain under discussion was sequenced for a study of cytomegalovirus exposure and HLA in healthy donors. Researchers ran the PCR with 60 Vbeta and 13 Jbeta primers. TCRdb's table, derived via immunoSEQ multiplex PCR, lists solely in-frame clones and lacks some. In the table there are about 69,000 clones, roughly four fifths of which are singletons. The germline CDR1 and CDR2 sequences are MNHNS and SASEGT. The CDR3 loop spans 16 amino acids. J was trimmed by 8 bases and V by 0 bases; bases with no gene match: 9. Concerning this clone: The antigen is undetermined.

Study outcomes and limitations: Follow-up analysis found HLA locus-dependent TCR association rates, highest for DRB1 and lowest for HLA-C. Later, an analysis found that common viral pathogens appeared to be linked with several of the most significant clusters.

The genes are TRBV6-1 and TRBJ2-3; 9 nucleotides align to TRBD2. This receptor was identified in a woman between 55 and 75 years old in good health and CMV-seropositive. What was sequenced was PBMCs. CDR3 loop: CASSEATGLAEGTQYF. CDR3 nucleotide sequence: TGTGCCAGCAGTGAAGCTACGGGACTAGCAGAGGGTACGCAGTATTTT.